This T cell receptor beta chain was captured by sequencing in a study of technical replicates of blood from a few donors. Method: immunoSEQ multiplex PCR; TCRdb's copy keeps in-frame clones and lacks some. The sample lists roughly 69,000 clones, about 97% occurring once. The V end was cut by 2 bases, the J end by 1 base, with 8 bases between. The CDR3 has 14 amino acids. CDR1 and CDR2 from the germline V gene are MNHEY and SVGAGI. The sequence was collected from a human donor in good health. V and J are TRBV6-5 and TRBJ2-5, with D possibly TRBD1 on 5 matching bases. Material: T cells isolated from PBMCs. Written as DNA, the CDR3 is TGTGCCAGCAGTTACGGGGCATTCCAAGAGACCCAGTACTTC. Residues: CASSYGAFQETQYF.